The present entry profiles one TCR beta chain with its context. This sample is part of a study of blood T cell repertoires in COVID-19. For the study at large: The United States, Italy and Spain provided the acute and convalescent COVID-19 samples. From T cells, B-cell-depleted T cells, or PBMCs came the material, which was cDNA or gDNA.

Trimming left V 0 bases short and J 3 bases short, with 9 bases between. This CDR3 spans 16 amino acids. CDR1 and CDR2 (germline): LGHNA, YSLEER. Authors' analysis steps: Estimation of nucleated cell counts was performed using reference gene primer amplification. Here immunoSEQ multiplex PCR was the method, and the copy in TCRdb shows in-frame clones only, minus some. V and J calls and clone size come straight from that table; D and trimming were deduced from the DNA. Of a few hundred thousand clones detected, 87% appear once; the ten largest clones hold roughly 2%. The sequenced sample consisted of peripheral blood. The rearrangement uses TRBV4-3 and TRBJ1-6; D unresolved. The source is a man aged 18-30 years with active or convalescent COVID-19. The CDR3 sequence is CASSQDGTHYNSPLHF. The CDR3 region has the DNA TGCGCCAGCAGCCAAGATGGCACGCACTATAATTCACCCCTCCACTTT.